The TCR delta chain described here comes from a study of Vδ1+ human thymocytes. Whole-study findings and limits: Highly polyclonal TRG and TRD repertoires with Gaussian CDR3 length distributions appeared in thymus.

The CDR3 contains 16 residues. Deletions cut 2 bases from V and 0 bases from J, with 13 bases between. Per germline, CDR1 TSWWSYY and CDR2 QGS. As regards this clone: Its antigen is not identified.

RNA was extracted from the cells and then reverse transcribed. The CDR3 regions were amplified by multiplex PCR from V-gene primers to a constant-region primer. TCRdb reanalysed the multiplex PCR reads with CATT. In the table there are roughly 50,000 delta-chain clones, 15% to 20% of which are singletons. Material for sequencing was Vdelta1+ gamma-delta thymocytes from the thymus. Subset meaning: FACS-sorted CD3+ TCRalphabeta- TCRVdelta1+ TCRVdelta2- thymocytes. This clonotype originated in a boy under two years old who had congenital heart surgery. The chain combines TRDV1 with TRDJ1, with D possibly being TRDD2 (5 bases). The CDR3 loop reads CALGEGTYYYTDKLIF. The CDR3 DNA reads as TGTGCTCTTGGGGAAGGGACCTACTATTACACCGATAAACTCATCTTT.